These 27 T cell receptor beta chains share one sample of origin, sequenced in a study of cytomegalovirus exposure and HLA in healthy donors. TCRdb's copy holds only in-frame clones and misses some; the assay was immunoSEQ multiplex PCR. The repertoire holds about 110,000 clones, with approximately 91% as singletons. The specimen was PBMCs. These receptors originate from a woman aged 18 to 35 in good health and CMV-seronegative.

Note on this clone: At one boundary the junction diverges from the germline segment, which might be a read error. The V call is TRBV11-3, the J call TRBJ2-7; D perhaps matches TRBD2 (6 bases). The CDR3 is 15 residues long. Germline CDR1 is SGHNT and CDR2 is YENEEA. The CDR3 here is CGSSLGGDSSYEQYF. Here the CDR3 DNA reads TGTGGCAGCAGCTTAGGCGGGGACTCGTCCTACGAGCAGTACTTC.

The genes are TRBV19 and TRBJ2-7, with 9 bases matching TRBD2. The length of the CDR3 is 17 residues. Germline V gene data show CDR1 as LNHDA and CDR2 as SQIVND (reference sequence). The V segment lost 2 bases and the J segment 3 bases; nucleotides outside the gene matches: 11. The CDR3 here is CASSIRSSGTSYYEQYF. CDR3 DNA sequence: TGTGCCAGTAGTATAAGGTCTAGCGGGACCTCCTACTACGAGCAGTACTTC.

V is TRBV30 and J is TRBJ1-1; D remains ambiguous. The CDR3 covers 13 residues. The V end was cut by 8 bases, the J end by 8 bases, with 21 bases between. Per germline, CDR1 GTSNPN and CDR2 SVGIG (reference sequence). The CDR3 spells CAGKTRYSSEAFF. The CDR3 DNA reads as TGTGCCGGAAAAACCCGGTACAGTTCAGAAGCTTTCTTT.

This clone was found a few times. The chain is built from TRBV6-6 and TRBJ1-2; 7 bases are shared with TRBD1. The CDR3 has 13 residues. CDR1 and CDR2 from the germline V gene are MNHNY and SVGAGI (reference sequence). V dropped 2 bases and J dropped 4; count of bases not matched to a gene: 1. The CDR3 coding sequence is TGTGCCAGCAGTTACCCAGGGGGCTATGGCTACACCTTC. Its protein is CASSYPGGYGYTF.

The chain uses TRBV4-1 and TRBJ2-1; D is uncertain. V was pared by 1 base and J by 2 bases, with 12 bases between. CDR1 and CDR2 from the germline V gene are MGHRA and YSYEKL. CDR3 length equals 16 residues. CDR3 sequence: CASSQVPTRAYNEQFF. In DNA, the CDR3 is TGCGCCAGCAGCCAAGTTCCCACTCGGGCCTACAATGAGCAGTTCTTC.

The CDR3 reads CASSIDLNEQFF. In DNA, the CDR3 is TGTGCCAGTAGTATAGACTTAAATGAGCAGTTCTTC. The chain employs TRBV19 and TRBJ2-1; D remains ambiguous. The CDR3 has 12 residues. The germline V gene has CDR1 LNHDA and CDR2 SQIVND (reference sequence). The V end lost 0 bases, the J end lost 7 bases, and 4 bases lay between the germline ends.

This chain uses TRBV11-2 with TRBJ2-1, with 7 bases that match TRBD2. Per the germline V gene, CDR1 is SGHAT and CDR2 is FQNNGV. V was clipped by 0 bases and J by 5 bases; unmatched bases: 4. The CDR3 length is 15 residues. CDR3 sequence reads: CASSLEALANNEQFF. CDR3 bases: TGTGCCAGCAGCTTAGAGGCACTAGCGAACAATGAGCAGTTCTTC.

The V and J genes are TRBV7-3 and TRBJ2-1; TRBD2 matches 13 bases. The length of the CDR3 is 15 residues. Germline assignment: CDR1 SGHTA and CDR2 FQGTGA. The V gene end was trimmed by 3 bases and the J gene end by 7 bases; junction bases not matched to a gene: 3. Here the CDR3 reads CASSFTSGGGNEQFF. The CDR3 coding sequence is TGTGCCAGCAGCTTTACTAGCGGGGGGGGTAATGAGCAGTTCTTC.

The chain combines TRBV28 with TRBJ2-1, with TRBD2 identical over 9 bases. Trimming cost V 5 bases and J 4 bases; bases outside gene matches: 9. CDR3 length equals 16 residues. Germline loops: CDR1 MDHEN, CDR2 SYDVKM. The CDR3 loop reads CASSGSGRLGYNEQFF. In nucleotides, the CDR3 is TGTGCCAGCAGTGGTAGCGGGAGACTTGGGTACAATGAGCAGTTCTTC.

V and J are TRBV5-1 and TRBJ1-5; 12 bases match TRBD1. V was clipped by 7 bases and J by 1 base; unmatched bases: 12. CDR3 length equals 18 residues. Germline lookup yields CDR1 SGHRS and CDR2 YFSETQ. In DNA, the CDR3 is TGCGCCAGCCCAACCGGGACAGGGGGCAAGACAAGCAATCAGCCCCAGCATTTT. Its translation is CASPTGTGGKTSNQPQHF.

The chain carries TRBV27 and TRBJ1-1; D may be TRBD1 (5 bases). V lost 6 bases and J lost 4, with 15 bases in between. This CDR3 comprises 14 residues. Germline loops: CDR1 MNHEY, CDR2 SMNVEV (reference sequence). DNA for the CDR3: TGTGCCAGCAGCACCTCCTGGGGGGGCACTGAAGCTTTCTTT. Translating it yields CASSTSWGGTEAFF.

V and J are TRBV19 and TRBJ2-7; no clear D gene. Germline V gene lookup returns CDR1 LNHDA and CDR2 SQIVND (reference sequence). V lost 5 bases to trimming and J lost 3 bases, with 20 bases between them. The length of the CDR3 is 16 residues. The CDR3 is CASSAPGSAAGYEQYF. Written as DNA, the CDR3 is TGTGCCAGTAGTGCCCCTGGCAGTGCGGCTGGCTACGAGCAGTACTTC.

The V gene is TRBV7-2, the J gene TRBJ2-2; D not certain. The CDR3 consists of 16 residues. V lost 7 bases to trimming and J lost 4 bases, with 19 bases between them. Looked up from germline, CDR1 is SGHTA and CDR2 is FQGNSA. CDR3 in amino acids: CASTPFVEARTGELFF. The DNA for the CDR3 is TGTGCCAGCACCCCGTTTGTAGAAGCTCGCACCGGGGAGCTGTTTTTT.

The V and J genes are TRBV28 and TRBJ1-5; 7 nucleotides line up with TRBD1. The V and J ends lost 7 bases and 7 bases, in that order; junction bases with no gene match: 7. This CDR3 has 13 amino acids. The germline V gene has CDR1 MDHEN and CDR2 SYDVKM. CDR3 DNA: TGTGCCAGCACCCGACAGGGCCCACAGCCCCAGCATTTT. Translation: CASTRQGPQPQHF.

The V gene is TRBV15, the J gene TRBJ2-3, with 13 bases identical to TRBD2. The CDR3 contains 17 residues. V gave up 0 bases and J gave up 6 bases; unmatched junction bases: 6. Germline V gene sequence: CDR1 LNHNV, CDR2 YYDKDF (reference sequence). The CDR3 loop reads CATSREGLAGEDDTQYF. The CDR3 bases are TGTGCCACCAGCAGAGAAGGACTAGCGGGAGAAGACGATACGCAGTATTTT.

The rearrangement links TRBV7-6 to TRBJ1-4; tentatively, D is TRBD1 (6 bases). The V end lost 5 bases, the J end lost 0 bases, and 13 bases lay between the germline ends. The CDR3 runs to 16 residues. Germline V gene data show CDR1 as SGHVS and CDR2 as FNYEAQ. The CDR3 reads CASSARQESTNEKLFF. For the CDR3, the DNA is TGTGCCAGCAGCGCCCGACAGGAATCAACTAATGAAAAACTGTTTTTT.

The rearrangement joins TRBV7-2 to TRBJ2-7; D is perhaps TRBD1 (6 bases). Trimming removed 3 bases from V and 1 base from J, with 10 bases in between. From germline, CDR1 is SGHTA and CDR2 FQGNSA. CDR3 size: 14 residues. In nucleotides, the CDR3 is TGTGCCAGCAGCTTCCCAGGGGCTTCCTACGAGCAGTACTTC. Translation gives CASSFPGASYEQYF.

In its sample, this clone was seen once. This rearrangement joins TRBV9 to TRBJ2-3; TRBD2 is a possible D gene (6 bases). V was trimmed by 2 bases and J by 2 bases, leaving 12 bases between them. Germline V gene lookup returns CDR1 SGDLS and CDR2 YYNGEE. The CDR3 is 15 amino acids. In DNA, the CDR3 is TGTGCCAGCAGCGTCTCTAGCGCGTACACAGATACGCAGTATTTT. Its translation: CASSVSSAYTDTQYF.

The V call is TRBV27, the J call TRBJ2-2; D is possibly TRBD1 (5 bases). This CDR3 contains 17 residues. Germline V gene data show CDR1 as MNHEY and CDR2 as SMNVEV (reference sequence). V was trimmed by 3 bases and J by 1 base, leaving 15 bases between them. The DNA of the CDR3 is TGTGCCAGCAGTTTGGGGCCAAGTTTAGGGAACACCGGGGAGCTGTTTTTT. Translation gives CASSLGPSLGNTGELFF.

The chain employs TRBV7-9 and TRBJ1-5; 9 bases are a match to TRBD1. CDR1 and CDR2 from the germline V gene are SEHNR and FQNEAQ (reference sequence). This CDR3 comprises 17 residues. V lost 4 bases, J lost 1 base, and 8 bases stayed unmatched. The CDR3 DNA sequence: TGTGCCAGCAGCTCCAGCCACAGGGGGCTAAGCAATCAGCCCCAGCATTTT. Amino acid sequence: CASSSSHRGLSNQPQHF. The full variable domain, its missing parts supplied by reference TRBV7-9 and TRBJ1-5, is DTGVSQNPRHKITKRGQNVTFRCDPISEHNRLYWYRQTLGQGPEFLTYFQNEAQLEKSRLLSDRFSAERPKGSFSTLEIQRTEQGDSAMYLCASSSSHRGLSNQPQHFGDGTRLSIL.

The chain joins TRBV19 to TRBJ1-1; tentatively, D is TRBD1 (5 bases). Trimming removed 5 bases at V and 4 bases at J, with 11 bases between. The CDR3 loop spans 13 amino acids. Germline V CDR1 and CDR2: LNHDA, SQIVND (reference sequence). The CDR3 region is CASSGAQGTEAFF. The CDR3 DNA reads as TGTGCCAGTAGTGGAGCCCAGGGCACTGAAGCTTTCTTT.

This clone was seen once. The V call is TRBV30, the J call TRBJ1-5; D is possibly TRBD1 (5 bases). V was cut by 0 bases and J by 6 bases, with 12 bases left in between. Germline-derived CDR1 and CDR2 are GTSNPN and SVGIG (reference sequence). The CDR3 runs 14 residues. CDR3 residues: CAWSVPARGQPQHF. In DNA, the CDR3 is TGTGCCTGGAGTGTACCTGCAAGGGGTCAGCCCCAGCATTTT.

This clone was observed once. As DNA, the CDR3 is TGTGCCAGCAGCCCCGGGTGGAGGGGCACCGGGGAGCTGTTTTTT. Translating gives CASSPGWRGTGELFF. This chain uses TRBV2 with TRBJ2-2, with D tentatively TRBD2 (6 bases). The germline CDR1 and CDR2 sequences are SNHLY and FYNNEI. The CDR3 consists of 15 residues. Trimming took off 6 bases at V and 4 bases at J, with 15 bases between the two ends.

CDR3 loop: CASSLVTGNTGELFF. The CDR3 DNA reads TGCGCCAGCAGCTTGGTGACAGGGAACACCGGGGAGCTGTTTTTT. The V gene is TRBV5-1, the J gene TRBJ2-2, with D possibly TRBD1 on 6 matching bases. The CDR3 extends over 15 amino acids. V was trimmed by 0 bases and J by 1 base, leaving 7 bases between them. Germline lookup yields CDR1 SGHRS and CDR2 YFSETQ. The full variable domain, in which reference TRBV5-1 and TRBJ2-2 provide the parts outside the CDR3, is KAGVTQTPRYLIKTRGQQVTLSCSPISGHRSVSWYQQTPGQGLQFLFEYFSETQRNKGNFPGRFSGRQFSNSRSEMNVSTLELGDSALYLCASSLVTGNTGELFFGEGSRLTVL.

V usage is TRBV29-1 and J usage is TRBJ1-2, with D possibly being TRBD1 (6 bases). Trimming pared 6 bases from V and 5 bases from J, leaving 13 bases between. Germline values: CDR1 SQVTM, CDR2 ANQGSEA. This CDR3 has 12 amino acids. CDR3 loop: CSVRGSSYGYTF. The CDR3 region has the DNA TGCAGCGTGAGGGGGTCATCGTATGGCTACACCTTC.

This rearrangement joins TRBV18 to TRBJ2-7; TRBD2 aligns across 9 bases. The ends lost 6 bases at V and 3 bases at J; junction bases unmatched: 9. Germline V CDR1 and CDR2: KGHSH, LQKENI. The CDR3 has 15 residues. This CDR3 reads CASSGVAGVLYEQYF. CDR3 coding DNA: TGTGCCAGCTCGGGCGTAGCGGGAGTTCTCTACGAGCAGTACTTC. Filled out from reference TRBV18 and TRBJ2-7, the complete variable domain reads NAGVMQNPRHLVRRRGQEARLRCSPMKGHSHVYWYRQLPEEGLKFMVYLQKENIIDESGMPKERFSAEFPKEGPSILRIQQVVRGDSAAYFCASSGVAGVLYEQYFGPGTRLTVT.

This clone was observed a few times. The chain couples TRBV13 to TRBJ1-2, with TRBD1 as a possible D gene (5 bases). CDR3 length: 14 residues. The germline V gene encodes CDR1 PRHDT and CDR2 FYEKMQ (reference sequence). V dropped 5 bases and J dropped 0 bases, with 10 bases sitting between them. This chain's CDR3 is CASSPGRTNYGYTF. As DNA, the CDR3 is TGTGCCAGCAGCCCAGGGAGGACTAACTATGGCTACACCTTC.